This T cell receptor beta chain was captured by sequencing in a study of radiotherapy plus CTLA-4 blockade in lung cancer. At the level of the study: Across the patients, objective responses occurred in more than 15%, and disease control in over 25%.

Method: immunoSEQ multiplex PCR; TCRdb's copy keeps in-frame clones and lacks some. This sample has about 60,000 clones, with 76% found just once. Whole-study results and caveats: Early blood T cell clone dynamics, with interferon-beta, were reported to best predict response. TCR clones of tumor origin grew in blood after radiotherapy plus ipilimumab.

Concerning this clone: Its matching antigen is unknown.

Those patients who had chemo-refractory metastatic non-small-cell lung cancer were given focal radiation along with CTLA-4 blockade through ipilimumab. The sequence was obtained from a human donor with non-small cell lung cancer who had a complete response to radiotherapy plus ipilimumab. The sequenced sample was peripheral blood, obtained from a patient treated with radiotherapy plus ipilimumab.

The CDR3 spells CASSALNRADTQYF. In DNA form, the CDR3 reads TGTGCCAGCAGTGCCTTAAACCGAGCAGATACGCAGTATTTT. The V call is TRBV27, the J call TRBJ2-3; D is undetermined. The CDR3 covers 14 residues. V lost 5 bases and J lost 4, with 13 bases in between. CDR1 and CDR2 (germline): MNHEY, SMNVEV (reference sequence).